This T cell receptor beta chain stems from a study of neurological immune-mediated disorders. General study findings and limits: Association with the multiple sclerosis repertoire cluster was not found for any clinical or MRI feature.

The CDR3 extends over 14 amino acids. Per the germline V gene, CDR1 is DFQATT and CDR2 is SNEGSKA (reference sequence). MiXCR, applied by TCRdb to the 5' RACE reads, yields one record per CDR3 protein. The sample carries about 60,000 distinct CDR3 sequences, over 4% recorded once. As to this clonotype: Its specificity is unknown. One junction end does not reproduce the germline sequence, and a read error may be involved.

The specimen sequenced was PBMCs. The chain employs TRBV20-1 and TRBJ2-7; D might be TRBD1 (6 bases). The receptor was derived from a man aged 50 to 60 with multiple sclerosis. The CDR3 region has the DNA TGCAGTGCCCTCCCAGACAGGTATCCCTACGAGCAGTATTTC. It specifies CSALPDRYPYEQYF.